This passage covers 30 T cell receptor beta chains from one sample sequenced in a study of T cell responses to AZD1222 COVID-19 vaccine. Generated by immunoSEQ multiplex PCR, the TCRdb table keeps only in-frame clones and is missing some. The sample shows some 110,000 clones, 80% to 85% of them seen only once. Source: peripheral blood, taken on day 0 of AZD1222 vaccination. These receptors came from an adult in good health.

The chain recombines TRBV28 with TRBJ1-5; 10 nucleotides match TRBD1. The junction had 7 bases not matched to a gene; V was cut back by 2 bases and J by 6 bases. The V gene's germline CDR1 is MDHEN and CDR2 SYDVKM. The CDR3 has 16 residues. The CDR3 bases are TGTGCCAGCAGTTTAGGTCCAGGGACAGGGGTTCAGCCCCAGCATTTT. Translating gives CASSLGPGTGVQPQHF.

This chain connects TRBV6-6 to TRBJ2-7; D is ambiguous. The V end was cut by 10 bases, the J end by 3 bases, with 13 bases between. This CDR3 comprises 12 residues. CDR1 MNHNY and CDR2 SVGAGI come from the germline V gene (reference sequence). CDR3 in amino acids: CATLSQGYEQYF. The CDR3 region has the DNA TGTGCCACCCTCTCCCAAGGCTACGAGCAGTACTTC.

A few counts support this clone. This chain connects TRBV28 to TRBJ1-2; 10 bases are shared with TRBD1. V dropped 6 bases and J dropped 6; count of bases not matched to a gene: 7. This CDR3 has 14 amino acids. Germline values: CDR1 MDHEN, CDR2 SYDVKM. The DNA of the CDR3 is TGTGCCAGCAGGCCGGGACAGGGGACCGATGGCTACACCTTC. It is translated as CASRPGQGTDGYTF.

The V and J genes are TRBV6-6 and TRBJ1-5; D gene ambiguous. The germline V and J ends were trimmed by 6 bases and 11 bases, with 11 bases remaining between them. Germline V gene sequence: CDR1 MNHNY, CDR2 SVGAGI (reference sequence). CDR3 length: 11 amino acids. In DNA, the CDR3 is TGTGCCAGCAGAGGGCCTGGGTCCCAGCATTTT. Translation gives CASRGPGSQHF.

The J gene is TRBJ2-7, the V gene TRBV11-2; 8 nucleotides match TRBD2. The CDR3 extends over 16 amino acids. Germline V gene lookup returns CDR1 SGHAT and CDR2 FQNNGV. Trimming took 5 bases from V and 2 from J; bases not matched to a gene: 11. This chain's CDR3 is CASSPHGAGATYEQYF. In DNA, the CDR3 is TGTGCCAGCAGCCCCCATGGAGCGGGGGCCACCTACGAGCAGTACTTC. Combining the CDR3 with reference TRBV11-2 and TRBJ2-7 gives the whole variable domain EAGVAQSPRYKIIEKRQSVAFWCNPISGHATLYWYQQILGQGPKLLIQFQNNGVVDDSQLPKDRFSAERLKGVDSTLKIQPAKLEDSAVYLCASSPHGAGATYEQYFGPGTRLTVT.

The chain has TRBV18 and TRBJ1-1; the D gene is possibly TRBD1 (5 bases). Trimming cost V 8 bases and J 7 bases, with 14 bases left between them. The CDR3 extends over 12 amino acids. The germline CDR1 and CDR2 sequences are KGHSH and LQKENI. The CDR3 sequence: CASAVGQLEAFF. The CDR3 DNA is TGTGCCAGCGCGGTGGGGCAGCTTGAAGCTTTCTTT. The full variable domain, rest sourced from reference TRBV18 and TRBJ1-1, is NAGVMQNPRHLVRRRGQEARLRCSPMKGHSHVYWYRQLPEEGLKFMVYLQKENIIDESGMPKERFSAEFPKEGPSILRIQQVVRGDSAAYFCASAVGQLEAFFGQGTRLTVV.

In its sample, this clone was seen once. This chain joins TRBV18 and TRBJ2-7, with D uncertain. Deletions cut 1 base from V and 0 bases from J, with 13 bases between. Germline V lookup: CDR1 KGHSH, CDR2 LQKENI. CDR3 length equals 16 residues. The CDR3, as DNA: TGTGCCAGCTCACCACTACAGCTGTCGAACTCCTACGAGCAGTACTTC. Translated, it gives CASSPLQLSNSYEQYF.

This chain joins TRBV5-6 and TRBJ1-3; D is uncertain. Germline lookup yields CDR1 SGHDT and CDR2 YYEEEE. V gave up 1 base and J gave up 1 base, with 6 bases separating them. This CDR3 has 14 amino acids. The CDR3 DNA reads TGTGCCAGCAGCTTGTTGGGATCTGGAAACACCATATATTTT. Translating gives CASSLLGSGNTIYF.

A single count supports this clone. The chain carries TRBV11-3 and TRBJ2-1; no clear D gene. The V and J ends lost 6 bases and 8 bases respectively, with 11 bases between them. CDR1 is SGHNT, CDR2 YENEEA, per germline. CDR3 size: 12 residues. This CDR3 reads CASRASVDEQFF. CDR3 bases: TGTGCCAGCAGGGCATCGGTTGATGAGCAGTTCTTC.

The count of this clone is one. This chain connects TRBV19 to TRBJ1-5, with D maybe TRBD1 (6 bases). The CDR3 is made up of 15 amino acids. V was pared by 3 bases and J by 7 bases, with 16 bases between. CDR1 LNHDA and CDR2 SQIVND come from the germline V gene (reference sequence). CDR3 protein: CASSMGGRGLQPQHF. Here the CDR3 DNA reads TGTGCCAGTAGTATGGGAGGCAGGGGTTTACAGCCCCAGCATTTT.

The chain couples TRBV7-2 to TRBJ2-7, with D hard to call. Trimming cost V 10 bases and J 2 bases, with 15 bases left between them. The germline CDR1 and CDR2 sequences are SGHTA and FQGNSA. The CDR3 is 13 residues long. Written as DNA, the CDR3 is TGTGCCACCTCCATAACGCTCGCCTACGAGCAGTACTTC. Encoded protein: CATSITLAYEQYF.

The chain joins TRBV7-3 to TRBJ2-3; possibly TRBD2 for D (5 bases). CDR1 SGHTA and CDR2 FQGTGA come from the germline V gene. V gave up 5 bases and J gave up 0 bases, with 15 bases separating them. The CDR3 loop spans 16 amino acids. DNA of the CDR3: TGTGCCAGCAGCCGGACTTCCGTACGAAGCACAGATACGCAGTATTTT. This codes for CASSRTSVRSTDTQYF. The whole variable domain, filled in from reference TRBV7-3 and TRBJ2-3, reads GAGVSQTPSNKVTEKGKYVELRCDPISGHTALYWYRQSLGQGPEFLIYFQGTGAADDSGLPNDRFFAVRPEGSVSTLKIQRTERGDSAVYLCASSRTSVRSTDTQYFGPGTRLTVL.

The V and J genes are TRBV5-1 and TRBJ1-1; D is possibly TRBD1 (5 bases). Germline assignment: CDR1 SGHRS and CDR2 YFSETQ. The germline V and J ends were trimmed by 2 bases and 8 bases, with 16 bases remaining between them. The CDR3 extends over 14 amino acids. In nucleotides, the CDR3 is TGCGCCAGCAGCTTTGAGGGGTGGAGTACCGAAGCTTTCTTT. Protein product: CASSFEGWSTEAFF.

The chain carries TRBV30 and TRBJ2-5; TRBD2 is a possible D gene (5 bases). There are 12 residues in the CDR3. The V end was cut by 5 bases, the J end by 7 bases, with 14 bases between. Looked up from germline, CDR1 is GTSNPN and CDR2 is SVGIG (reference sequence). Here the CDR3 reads CAWGEVRGTQYF. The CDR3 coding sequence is TGTGCCTGGGGCGAGGTCCGGGGGACCCAGTACTTC.

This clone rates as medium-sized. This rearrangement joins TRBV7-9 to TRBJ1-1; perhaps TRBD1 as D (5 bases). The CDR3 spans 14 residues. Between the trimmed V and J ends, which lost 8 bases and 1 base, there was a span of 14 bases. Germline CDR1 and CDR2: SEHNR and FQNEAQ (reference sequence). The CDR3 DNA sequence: TGTGCCAGCCGCGAGGCGGGGGGGAACACTGAAGCTTTCTTT. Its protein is CASREAGGNTEAFF. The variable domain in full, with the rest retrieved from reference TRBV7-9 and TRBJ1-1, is DTGVSQNPRHKITKRGQNVTFRCDPISEHNRLYWYRQTLGQGPEFLTYFQNEAQLEKSRLLSDRFSAERPKGSFSTLEIQRTEQGDSAMYLCASREAGGNTEAFFGQGTRLTVV.

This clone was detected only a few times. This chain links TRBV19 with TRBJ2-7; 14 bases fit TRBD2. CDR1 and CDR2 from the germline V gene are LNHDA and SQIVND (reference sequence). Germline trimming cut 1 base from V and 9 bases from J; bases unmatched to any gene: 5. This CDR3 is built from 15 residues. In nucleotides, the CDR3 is TGTGCCAGTAGTATAGGGGGACTAGCGGGAGTTCCGCAGTACTTC. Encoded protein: CASSIGGLAGVPQYF.

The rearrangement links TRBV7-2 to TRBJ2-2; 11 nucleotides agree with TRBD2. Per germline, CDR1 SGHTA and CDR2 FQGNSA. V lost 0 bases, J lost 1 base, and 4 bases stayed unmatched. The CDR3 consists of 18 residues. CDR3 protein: CASSLAGTSGGNTGELFF. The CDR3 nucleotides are TGTGCCAGCAGCTTAGCCGGGACTAGCGGAGGGAACACCGGGGAGCTGTTTTTT.

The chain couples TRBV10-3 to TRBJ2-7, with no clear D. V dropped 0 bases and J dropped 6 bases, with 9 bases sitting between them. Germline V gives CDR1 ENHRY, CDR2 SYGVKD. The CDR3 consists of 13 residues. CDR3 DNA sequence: TGTGCCATCAGTGAGTCGCCAGCGCGCGAGCAGTACTTC. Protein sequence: CAISESPAREQYF.

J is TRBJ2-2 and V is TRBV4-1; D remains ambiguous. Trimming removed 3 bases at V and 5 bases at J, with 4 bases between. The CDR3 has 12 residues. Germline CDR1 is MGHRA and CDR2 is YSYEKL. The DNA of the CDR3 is TGCGCCAGCAGCCATACGACCGGGGAGCTGTTTTTT. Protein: CASSHTTGELFF.

DNA for the CDR3: TGTGCCAGCAGCCCGACAGGGGTTCGCGAAAAACTGTTTTTT. This translates into CASSPTGVREKLFF. V is TRBV9 and J is TRBJ1-4, with TRBD1 identical over 8 bases. This CDR3 has 14 amino acids. V gave up 4 bases and J gave up 8 bases; unmatched junction bases: 7. Germline assignment: CDR1 SGDLS and CDR2 YYNGEE.

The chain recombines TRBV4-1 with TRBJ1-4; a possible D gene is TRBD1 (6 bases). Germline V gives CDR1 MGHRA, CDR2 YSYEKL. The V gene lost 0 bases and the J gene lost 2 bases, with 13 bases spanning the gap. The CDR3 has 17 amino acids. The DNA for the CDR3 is TGCGCCAGCAGCCAAGATGGCAGGGGAGCCACTAATGAAAAACTGTTTTTT. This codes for CASSQDGRGATNEKLFF.

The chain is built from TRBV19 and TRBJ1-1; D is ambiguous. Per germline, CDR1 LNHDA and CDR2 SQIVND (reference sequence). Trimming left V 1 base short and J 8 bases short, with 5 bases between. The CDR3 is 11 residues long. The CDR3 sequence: CASSIAQEAFF. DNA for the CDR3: TGTGCCAGTAGTATAGCACAGGAAGCTTTCTTT.

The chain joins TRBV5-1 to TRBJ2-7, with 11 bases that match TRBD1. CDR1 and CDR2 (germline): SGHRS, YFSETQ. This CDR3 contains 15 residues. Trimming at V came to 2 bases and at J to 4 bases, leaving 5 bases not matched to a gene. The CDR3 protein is CASSFGTGGYYEQYF. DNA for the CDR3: TGCGCCAGCAGCTTCGGGACAGGGGGTTATTACGAGCAGTACTTC.

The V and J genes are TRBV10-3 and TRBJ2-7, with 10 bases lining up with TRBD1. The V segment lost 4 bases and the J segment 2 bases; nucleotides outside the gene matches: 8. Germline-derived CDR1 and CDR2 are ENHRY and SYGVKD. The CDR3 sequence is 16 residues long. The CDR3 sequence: CAISGKAGTGAYEQYF. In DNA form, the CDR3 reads TGTGCCATCAGTGGTAAAGCCGGGACAGGGGCCTACGAGCAGTACTTC.

CDR3 coding DNA: TGTGCCAGCAGCTCTATTGGCGGGGGTTTTCTCAACTATGGCTACACCTTC. Its protein product is CASSSIGGGFLNYGYTF. V usage is TRBV7-2 and J usage is TRBJ1-2; weak D call: TRBD1 (5 bases). The V gene lost 4 bases and the J gene lost 2 bases, with 20 bases spanning the gap. CDR1 is SGHTA, CDR2 FQGNSA, per germline. The CDR3 spans 17 residues. Complete variable domain (other parts from reference TRBV7-2 and TRBJ1-2): GAGVSQSPSNKVTEKGKDVELRCDPISGHTALYWYRQSLGQGLEFLIYFQGNSAPDKSGLPSDRFSAERTGGSVSTLTIQRTQQEDSAVYLCASSSIGGGFLNYGYTFGSGTRLTVV.

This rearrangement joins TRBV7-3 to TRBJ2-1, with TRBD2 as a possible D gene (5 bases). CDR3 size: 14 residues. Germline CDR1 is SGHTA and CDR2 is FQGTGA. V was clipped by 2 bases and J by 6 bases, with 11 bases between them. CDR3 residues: CASSLGLDFNEQFF. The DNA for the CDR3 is TGTGCCAGCAGCTTAGGCCTGGACTTCAATGAGCAGTTCTTC.

The CDR3 here is CASSFSGHYNEQFF. Here the CDR3 DNA reads TGCGCCAGCAGCTTCAGCGGACATTACAATGAGCAGTTCTTC. The chain links TRBV5-1 to TRBJ2-1; D assignment may be TRBD1 or TRBD2 (5 bases each). V was shortened by 2 bases and J by 4 bases, with 10 bases between the two germline ends. Germline CDR1 reads SGHRS; CDR2 reads YFSETQ. This CDR3 spans 14 amino acids.

CDR3 DNA: TGTGCCAGCAGCTTAGAAGCAGGGGGCCACAATGAGCAGTTCTTC. Its translation: CASSLEAGGHNEQFF. The chain has TRBV7-2 and TRBJ2-1; 8 bases align to TRBD1. The CDR3 sequence is 15 residues long. Trimming at V came to 1 base and at J to 5 bases, leaving 4 bases not matched to a gene. Germline loops: CDR1 SGHTA, CDR2 FQGNSA.

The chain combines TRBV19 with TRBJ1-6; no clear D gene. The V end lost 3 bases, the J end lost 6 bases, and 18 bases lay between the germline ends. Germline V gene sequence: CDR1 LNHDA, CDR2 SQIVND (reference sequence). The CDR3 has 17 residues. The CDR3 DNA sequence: TGTGCCAGTAGTATCCCTCCCTCAAGGGAGCTTAATTCACCCCTCCACTTT. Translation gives CASSIPPSRELNSPLHF.

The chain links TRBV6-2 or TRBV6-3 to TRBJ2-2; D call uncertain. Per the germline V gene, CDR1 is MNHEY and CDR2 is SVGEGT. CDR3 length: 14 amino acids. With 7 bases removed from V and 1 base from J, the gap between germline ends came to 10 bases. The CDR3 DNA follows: TGTGCCAGCACCCCAAGTGGGAACACCGGGGAGCTGTTTTTT. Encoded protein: CASTPSGNTGELFF.